The rows below give T cell receptor beta chains drawn from one sample of a study of T cell repertoires in cytomegalovirus infection. TCRdb ran MiXCR on the reads and lists one entry per CDR3 protein. Among some 170,000 distinct CDR3 sequences, 15% to 20% were seen once, and the ten largest hold 20% to 25%. Sequenced input: CD8+ T cells from PBMCs. All receptors derive from a human donor in good health (CMV status not recorded). Some clones in this sample may be carry-over from other donors' samples. The CDR3 runs from the conserved cysteine through the conserved F or W. Fields, in order: clone size, V gene, J gene, D gene, CDR3 protein, CDR3 DNA. The D gene is left open where the match is weak. Clone size is given for some rows only: seen once, a few or many times, or a class if the clone is expanded.

abundance: -; v_gene: TRBV12-3/TRBV12-4; j_gene: TRBJ1-1; d_gene: -; CDR3aa: CASSFGPKAFF; CDR3nt: TGTGCCAGCAGTTTCGGGCCTAAAGCTTTCTTT
abundance: few; v_gene: TRBV2; j_gene: TRBJ2-1; d_gene: -; CDR3aa: CASSESRGNDKEQFF; CDR3nt: TGTGCCAGCAGTGAGTCGAGGGGCAACGACAAAGAGCAGTTCTTC
abundance: -; v_gene: TRBV7-4; j_gene: TRBJ2-7; d_gene: TRBD1; CDR3aa: CASSLGGQGNYEQYF; CDR3nt: TGTGCCAGCAGCTTAGGGGGACAGGGTAACTACGAGCAGTACTTC
abundance: few; v_gene: TRBV20-1; j_gene: TRBJ2-3; d_gene: TRBD2; CDR3aa: CSAYEIGRGSTDTQYF; CDR3nt: TGCAGTGCCTACGAAATCGGGCGGGGGTCAACAGATACGCAGTATTTT
abundance: -; v_gene: TRBV11-2; j_gene: TRBJ2-3; d_gene: TRBD2; CDR3aa: CASSLGAPSGVVTDTQYF; CDR3nt: TGTGCCAGCAGCTTAGGAGCCCCTAGCGGGGTGGTAACAGATACGCAGTATTTT
abundance: -; v_gene: TRBV25-1; j_gene: TRBJ2-7; d_gene: -; CDR3aa: CASSDYQEQYF; CDR3nt: TGTGCCAGCAGTGACTACCAGGAGCAGTACTTC
abundance: -; v_gene: TRBV14; j_gene: TRBJ2-7; d_gene: TRBD1; CDR3aa: CASSPWGTGPSYEQYF; CDR3nt: TGTGCCAGCAGCCCCTGGGGGACAGGGCCCTCCTACGAGCAGTACTTC
abundance: few; v_gene: TRBV6-2/TRBV6-3; j_gene: TRBJ2-5; d_gene: -; CDR3aa: CASSSLAEASQETQYF; CDR3nt: TGTGCCAGCAGTTCCCTCGCGGAAGCCTCCCAAGAGACCCAGTACTTC
abundance: -; v_gene: TRBV6-8; j_gene: TRBJ2-1; d_gene: -; CDR3aa: CASSYSGVGWDEQFF; CDR3nt: TGTGCCAGCAGTTACTCGGGGGTGGGGTGGGATGAGCAGTTCTTC
abundance: few; v_gene: TRBV7-9; j_gene: TRBJ2-7; d_gene: -; CDR3aa: CASSLDPIYEQYF; CDR3nt: TGTGCCAGCAGCTTAGACCCCATCTACGAGCAGTACTTC
abundance: -; v_gene: TRBV6-6; j_gene: TRBJ2-7; d_gene: -; CDR3aa: CASSYEVDSSYEQYF; CDR3nt: TGTGCCAGCAGTTACGAAGTCGACAGCTCCTACGAGCAGTACTTC
abundance: -; v_gene: TRBV27; j_gene: TRBJ2-5; d_gene: TRBD2; CDR3aa: CASRGLAGGPGGFQETQYF; CDR3nt: TGTGCCAGCAGAGGACTAGCGGGGGGGCCGGGGGGATTCCAAGAGACCCAGTACTTC
abundance: few; v_gene: TRBV4-1; j_gene: TRBJ1-3; d_gene: TRBD1; CDR3aa: CASSQGQGGNTIYF; CDR3nt: TGCGCCAGCAGCCAGGGACAGGGTGGAAACACCATATATTTT
abundance: few; v_gene: TRBV27; j_gene: TRBJ2-5; d_gene: -; CDR3aa: CASRLGVGSQETQYF; CDR3nt: TGTGCCAGCAGACTTGGGGTGGGATCTCAAGAGACCCAGTACTTC
abundance: few; v_gene: TRBV7-2; j_gene: TRBJ1-5; d_gene: TRBD1; CDR3aa: CASSLFGPGQINPYSNQPQHF; CDR3nt: TGTGCCAGCAGCTTATTTGGCCCGGGACAGATAAATCCCTATAGCAATCAGCCCCAGCATTTT
abundance: -; v_gene: TRBV14; j_gene: TRBJ2-1; d_gene: TRBD2; CDR3aa: CASSQGLAGGLKGYNEQFF; CDR3nt: TGTGCCAGCAGCCAAGGACTAGCGGGGGGCCTGAAAGGGTACAATGAGCAGTTCTTC
abundance: -; v_gene: TRBV4-1; j_gene: TRBJ2-7; d_gene: -; CDR3aa: CASSQETRTTYEQYF; CDR3nt: TGCGCCAGCAGCCAAGAGACGCGAACCACCTACGAGCAGTACTTC
abundance: -; v_gene: TRBV28; j_gene: TRBJ2-7; d_gene: -; CDR3aa: CASSFGDSRYEQYF; CDR3nt: TGTGCCAGCAGTTTTGGAGACTCCAGATACGAGCAGTACTTC
abundance: few; v_gene: TRBV7-6; j_gene: TRBJ2-7; d_gene: TRBD1; CDR3aa: CASSPSGTGSHEQYF; CDR3nt: TGTGCCAGCAGCCCGTCCGGGACAGGGAGCCACGAGCAGTACTTC
abundance: -; v_gene: TRBV7-6; j_gene: TRBJ2-1; d_gene: -; CDR3aa: CASSLAGVGFNEQFF; CDR3nt: TGTGCTAGCAGCTTAGCAGGGGTCGGCTTCAATGAGCAGTTCTTC
abundance: few; v_gene: TRBV25-1; j_gene: TRBJ2-6; d_gene: -; CDR3aa: CASPQGAGANVLTF; CDR3nt: TGTGCCAGTCCCCAGGGAGCTGGGGCCAACGTCCTGACTTTC
abundance: many; v_gene: TRBV7-6; j_gene: TRBJ2-6; d_gene: -; CDR3aa: CASSLVRRGPSGANVLTF; CDR3nt: TGTGCCAGCAGCTTAGTTCGGAGAGGGCCCTCTGGGGCCAACGTCCTGACTTTC
abundance: -; v_gene: TRBV7-9; j_gene: TRBJ2-7; d_gene: -; CDR3aa: CASSLPGASSYEQYF; CDR3nt: TGTGCCAGCAGCTTGCCCGGGGCCAGCTCCTACGAGCAGTACTTC
abundance: few; v_gene: TRBV28; j_gene: TRBJ1-1; d_gene: -; CDR3aa: CASSFWSGMNTEAFF; CDR3nt: TGTGCCAGCAGTTTTTGGTCCGGAATGAACACTGAAGCTTTCTTT
abundance: -; v_gene: TRBV7-6; j_gene: TRBJ2-7; d_gene: TRBD1; CDR3aa: CASSLYRDRAYEQYF; CDR3nt: TGTGCCAGCAGCCTCTACCGGGACAGGGCCTACGAGCAGTACTTC
abundance: few; v_gene: TRBV5-5; j_gene: TRBJ2-2; d_gene: -; CDR3aa: CASSLRGAGNTGELFF; CDR3nt: TGTGCCAGCAGCTTGAGGGGAGCGGGGAACACCGGGGAGCTGTTTTTT
abundance: -; v_gene: TRBV28; j_gene: TRBJ1-4; d_gene: -; CDR3aa: CASSLRAGAAQREKLFF; CDR3nt: TGTGCCAGCAGTTTAAGGGCAGGGGCAGCCCAAAGGGAAAAACTGTTTTTT
abundance: -; v_gene: TRBV5-6; j_gene: TRBJ2-2; d_gene: TRBD2; CDR3aa: CASSLAGTSGGANTGELFF; CDR3nt: TGTGCCAGCAGCTTGGCAGGGACTAGCGGGGGGGCAAACACCGGGGAGCTGTTTTTT
abundance: few; v_gene: TRBV6-2/TRBV6-3; j_gene: TRBJ2-7; d_gene: TRBD2; CDR3aa: CASSELAASYEQYF; CDR3nt: TGTGCCAGCAGTGAGCTAGCGGCCTCCTACGAGCAGTACTTC
abundance: -; v_gene: TRBV7-6; j_gene: TRBJ2-3; d_gene: TRBD1; CDR3aa: CASSSPDRAGDTQYF; CDR3nt: TGTGCCAGCAGCTCCCCCGACAGGGCGGGCGATACGCAGTATTTT
abundance: -; v_gene: TRBV27; j_gene: TRBJ2-5; d_gene: -; CDR3aa: CASSSNLNWETQYF; CDR3nt: TGTGCCAGCAGTTCGAACTTAAATTGGGAGACCCAGTACTTC
abundance: few; v_gene: TRBV7-2; j_gene: TRBJ1-4; d_gene: -; CDR3aa: CASSLGWGTNEKLFF; CDR3nt: TGTGCCAGCAGCTTAGGTTGGGGAACTAATGAAAAACTGTTTTTT
abundance: -; v_gene: TRBV6-2/TRBV6-3; j_gene: TRBJ2-5; d_gene: TRBD1; CDR3aa: CASSYIDRGQETQYF; CDR3nt: TGTGCCAGCAGTTACATCGACAGGGGGCAAGAGACCCAGTACTTC
abundance: few; v_gene: TRBV7-9; j_gene: TRBJ1-4; d_gene: -; CDR3aa: CASSIKEGTTNEKLFF; CDR3nt: TGTGCCAGCAGCATAAAGGAGGGTACAACTAATGAAAAACTGTTTTTT
abundance: -; v_gene: TRBV28; j_gene: TRBJ2-7; d_gene: -; CDR3aa: CASSFRGHYEQYF; CDR3nt: TGTGCCAGCAGTTTTCGAGGCCACTACGAGCAGTACTTC
abundance: few; v_gene: TRBV7-2; j_gene: TRBJ1-2; d_gene: TRBD1; CDR3aa: CASSSDRVEVGYGYTF; CDR3nt: TGTGCCAGCAGCTCGGACAGGGTTGAAGTTGGCTATGGCTACACCTTC
abundance: -; v_gene: TRBV25-1; j_gene: TRBJ1-5; d_gene: -; CDR3aa: CASSGGKEPQHF; CDR3nt: TGTGCCAGCAGTGGAGGGAAGGAGCCCCAGCATTTT
abundance: -; v_gene: TRBV7-9; j_gene: TRBJ2-2; d_gene: TRBD2; CDR3aa: CASRFEGASGANTGELFF; CDR3nt: TGTGCCAGCAGGTTCGAAGGGGCTAGCGGGGCGAACACCGGGGAGCTGTTTTTT
abundance: few; v_gene: TRBV28; j_gene: TRBJ1-2; d_gene: -; CDR3aa: CASSSLKQGVRNYGYTF; CDR3nt: TGTGCCAGCAGTTCCCTTAAACAGGGCGTCCGAAACTATGGCTACACCTTC
abundance: -; v_gene: TRBV7-2; j_gene: TRBJ2-6; d_gene: -; CDR3aa: CASSGDRLSGANVLTF; CDR3nt: TGTGCCAGCAGCGGGGACCGTCTCTCTGGGGCCAACGTCCTGACTTTC
abundance: few; v_gene: TRBV28; j_gene: TRBJ1-5; d_gene: -; CDR3aa: CASSLVRQGNQPQHF; CDR3nt: TGTGCCAGCAGTTTAGTACGACAGGGCAATCAGCCCCAGCATTTT
abundance: -; v_gene: TRBV7-6; j_gene: TRBJ2-7; d_gene: -; CDR3aa: CASSLARQDFYEQYF; CDR3nt: TGTGCCAGCAGCTTAGCGCGTCAGGACTTCTACGAGCAGTACTTC